This paragraph covers one T cell receptor beta chain sequence. This sample also contains other DNA sequences that code for the same CDR3. Germline V gene sequence: CDR1 MNHNS, CDR2 SASEGT. The CDR3 covers 12 residues. V lost 3 bases and J lost 5, with 7 bases in between. In the authors' methods: Estimates of nucleated cell counts were drawn from the amplification of reference gene primers. The data were produced by immunoSEQ multiplex PCR, yet TCRdb's version contains in-frame clones alone and is incomplete. V and J calls and clone size follow that table, whereas D and trimming were derived from the DNA. The table has about 250,000 clones, 60% to 75% seen once. The sample originates from a study of blood T cell repertoires in COVID-19. About the study: PBMCs, B-cell-depleted T cells, or T cells provided the cDNA or gDNA that made up the material.

This chain connects TRBV6-1 to TRBJ1-1; D is unresolved. The receptor was derived from a woman aged 80 or over with acute or convalescent COVID-19. The specimen sequenced was peripheral blood. The CDR3 loop is CASSDRQTEAFF. For the CDR3, the DNA is TGTGCCAGCAGTGACCGCCAGACTGAAGCTTTCTTT.